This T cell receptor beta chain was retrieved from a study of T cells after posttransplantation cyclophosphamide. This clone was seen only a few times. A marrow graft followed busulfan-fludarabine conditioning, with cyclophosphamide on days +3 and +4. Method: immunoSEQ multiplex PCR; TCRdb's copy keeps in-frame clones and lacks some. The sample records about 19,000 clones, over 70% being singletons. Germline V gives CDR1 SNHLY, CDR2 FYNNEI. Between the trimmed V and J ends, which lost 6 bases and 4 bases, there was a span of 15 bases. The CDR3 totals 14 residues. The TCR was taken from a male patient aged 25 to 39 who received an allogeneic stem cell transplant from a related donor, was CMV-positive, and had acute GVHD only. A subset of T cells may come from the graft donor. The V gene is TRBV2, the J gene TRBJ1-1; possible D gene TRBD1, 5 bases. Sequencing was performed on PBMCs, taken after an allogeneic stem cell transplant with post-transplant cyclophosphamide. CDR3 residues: CASRLGQGFTEAFF. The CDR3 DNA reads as TGTGCCAGCAGACTCGGCCAGGGCTTCACTGAAGCTTTCTTT.